A selection of T cell receptor beta chains follows, all from one sample in a study of OX40 agonist ivuxolimab in advanced cancers. This table comes from immunoSEQ multiplex PCR, and its TCRdb copy is limited to in-frame clones, with some not included. The sample yields 90,000 to 100,000 clones, approximately 86% seen once. This material consisted of CD4+ or CD8+ T cells sorted from blood, taken in a trial of the OX40 agonist ivuxolimab. These receptors were taken from an adult with an advanced solid tumor such as melanoma, head and neck, liver or kidney cancer. The CDR3 runs from the conserved cysteine through the conserved F or W. D genes are given only for firm matches. The size entry is marked missing in some rows and otherwise reads once, few, many or a size class.

d_gene	j_gene	v_gene	abundance	CDR3nt	CDR3aa
-	TRBJ2-1	TRBV7-2	-	TGTGCCAGCCGGCTAGACTACAATGAGCAGTTCTTC	CASRLDYNEQFF
-	TRBJ2-1	TRBV29-1	-	TGCAGCGGAGGGGGAGGGCCGGGGAATGAGCAGTTCTTC	CSGGGGPGNEQFF
-	TRBJ1-5	TRBV7-6	few	TGTGCCAGCAGCTTGTTTCCCGGGAGCAATCAGCCCCAGCATTTT	CASSLFPGSNQPQHF
-	TRBJ2-1	TRBV2	-	TGTGCCAGCAGTGATGTTGCACCCGCCCCCTACAATGAGCAGTTCTTC	CASSDVAPAPYNEQFF
-	TRBJ2-7	TRBV10-2	-	TGCGCCAGCAGTGGGGGGGGCCAATACGAGCAGTACTTC	CASSGGGQYEQYF
-	TRBJ1-3	TRBV5-1	-	TGCGCCAGCAGCCCAGTCCAGGGCACAGGAAACACCATATATTTT	CASSPVQGTGNTIYF
-	TRBJ2-5	TRBV30	-	TGTGCCTGGACCCTAGGGGGGGGCCAAGAGACCCAGTACTTC	CAWTLGGGQETQYF
TRBD1	TRBJ1-1	TRBV5-1	-	TGCGCCAGCAGCACACAGGGGGACACTGAAGCTTTCTTT	CASSTQGDTEAFF
TRBD1	TRBJ1-2	TRBV6-1	few	TGTGCCAGCAGTTCGCCTGACAGGGAGGTCGATGGCTACACCTTC	CASSSPDREVDGYTF
-	TRBJ2-1	TRBV11-1	-	TGTGCCAGCAGCTTAGGGACGGAGTACAATGAGCAGTTCTTC	CASSLGTEYNEQFF
-	TRBJ2-3	TRBV27	-	TGTGCCAGCAGCCCACCGCCGGGCGATACGCAGTATTTT	CASSPPPGDTQYF
-	TRBJ1-5	TRBV6-1	-	TGTGCCAGCAGTCAGGACTCCGGTAGTCGGCCCCAGCATTTT	CASSQDSGSRPQHF
-	TRBJ1-2	TRBV6-6	-	TGTGCCAGCAGTTACACTACAAGCCAGGTTGGAGGCTACACCTTC	CASSYTTSQVGGYTF
-	TRBJ2-2	TRBV7-3	-	TGTGCCAGCAGCTGCACCCCCGGGGAGCTGTTTTTT	CASSCTPGELFF
-	TRBJ1-2	TRBV19	-	TGTGCCAGTACTTCAGGGATAGCGAGCTATGGCTACACCTTC	CASTSGIASYGYTF
-	TRBJ2-3	TRBV19	-	TGTGCCAGTAGTATAGATCGGGGGAGTGCGCAGTATTTT	CASSIDRGSAQYF
-	TRBJ2-1	TRBV11-2	-	TGTGCCAGCAGCTTAGGGAATGAGCAGTTCTTC	CASSLGNEQFF
-	TRBJ1-2	TRBV28	-	TGTGCCAGCACCTCAGGGATCTATGGCTACACCTTC	CASTSGIYGYTF
TRBD1	TRBJ1-4	TRBV7-8	-	TGTGCCAGCAGCGCCCCGGGACAGGGGGCGGAAAAACTGTTTTTT	CASSAPGQGAEKLFF
TRBD2	TRBJ2-3	TRBV2	-	TGTGCCAGCAGTGGAACGACTAGCACGGATACGCAGTATTTT	CASSGTTSTDTQYF
-	TRBJ1-2	TRBV27	-	TGTGCCAGCAGTTTATCCCAACTGATCTATGGCTACACCTTC	CASSLSQLIYGYTF
TRBD2	TRBJ2-5	TRBV18	-	TGTGCCAGCTCACCAATGGAGACTAGCGGAGCGGGAGAGACCCAGTACTTC	CASSPMETSGAGETQYF
-	TRBJ2-3	TRBV7-2	-	TGTGCCAGCAGCTACTATGCGAGTACGCAGTATTTT	CASSYYASTQYF
TRBD1	TRBJ2-2	TRBV6-5	-	TGTGCCACCCGGACAGGGGCTAACACCGGGGAGCTGTTTTTT	CATRTGANTGELFF
TRBD2	TRBJ2-1	TRBV7-9	-	TGTGCCAGCAGCTTAGAACTAGCGAATTACAATGAGCAGTTCTTC	CASSLELANYNEQFF
TRBD1	TRBJ2-1	TRBV5-1	-	TGCGCCAGCAGCTTGGGACAGGGTATGGATGAGCAGTTCTTC	CASSLGQGMDEQFF
-	TRBJ2-1	TRBV7-2	few	TGTGCCAGCAGCTTAGTGGCGGTGAGCTCCTACAATGAGCAGTTCTTC	CASSLVAVSSYNEQFF
-	TRBJ2-5	TRBV11-1	once	TGTGCCAGCAGCTTACAGCAAGAGACCCAGTACTTC	CASSLQQETQYF
-	TRBJ2-1	TRBV7-8	-	TGTGCCAGCTCCTCCTCCAGGGGCGATGAGCAGTTCTTC	CASSSSRGDEQFF
-	TRBJ2-5	TRBV7-9	few	TGTGCCAGCAGCTTAGGGATGGGGGGCCTTGGGCAGTACTTC	CASSLGMGGLGQYF
TRBD1	TRBJ2-3	TRBV11-2	-	TGTGCCAGCAGCTTAGTCGCAGGGGGTCGAACAGATACGCAGTATTTT	CASSLVAGGRTDTQYF
-	TRBJ2-3	TRBV5-1	-	TGCGCCAGCAGCCCCGGACAGACCACAGATACGCAGTATTTT	CASSPGQTTDTQYF
-	TRBJ2-1	TRBV28	-	TGTGCCAGCAGTTTAACAGCGGCACTCAATGAGCAGTTCTTC	CASSLTAALNEQFF
-	TRBJ1-2	TRBV6-1	-	TGTGCCAGCCTTGCCCTGGGTATAAGCTATGGCTACACCTTC	CASLALGISYGYTF
-	TRBJ2-6	TRBV18	-	TGTGCCACCGCCCTGGGGGCTCGGGGGGCCAACGTCCTGACTTTC	CATALGARGANVLTF
-	TRBJ2-3	TRBV7-9	-	TGTGCCAGCAGCCCGCAAGCGGGTACAGATACGCAGTATTTT	CASSPQAGTDTQYF
-	TRBJ2-3	TRBV19	-	TGTGCCAGTAGTATCCAAGCCCGCCGTAGCACAGATACGCAGTATTTT	CASSIQARRSTDTQYF
TRBD2	TRBJ2-1	TRBV6-6	-	TGTGCCAGCACCCCATCACTAGCGGGAGGGCCCAGTGAGCAGTTCTTC	CASTPSLAGGPSEQFF
-	TRBJ2-5	TRBV18	-	TGTGCCAGCTCAACAGGGTCCCAAGAGACCCAGTACTTC	CASSTGSQETQYF
-	TRBJ2-1	TRBV6-6	-	TGTGCCAGCAGCAGACCAGAGATCTACAATGAGCAGTTCTTC	CASSRPEIYNEQFF
-	TRBJ1-2	TRBV18	-	TGTGCCAGCAAACCAGGGGTAGACTATGGCTACACCTTC	CASKPGVDYGYTF